This TCR beta chain was sequenced for a study of T-cell reconstitution after alpha-beta-depleted transplantation in children. This clonotype was picked up many times. Trimming pared 6 bases from V and 7 bases from J, leaving 12 bases between. This CDR3 has 13 residues. Germline values: CDR1 MDHEN, CDR2 SYDVKM. It was with unique molecular identifiers that the TCRbeta library was prepared. Via MiXCR, TCRdb re-called the PCR reads, giving one row per CDR3 protein. This sample yields around 700,000 distinct CDR3 sequences, of which roughly 14% are seen a single time; 0.79% belongs to the top ten. The gene calls are TRBV28 and TRBJ1-4; D unclear. The TCR originated in a girl aged 2 to 9 with congenital amegakaryocytic thrombocytopenia, due to receive a stem cell transplant. The source was PBMCs, collected before TCRalphabeta/CD19-depleted stem cell transplant. The CDR3 spells CASRSSPPEKLFF. In nucleotides, the CDR3 is TGTGCCAGCAGGTCCAGCCCCCCTGAAAAACTGTTTTTT.